One sample yielded the 22 T cell receptor beta chains listed below, sequenced in a study of beta chain features in type 1 diabetes. Whole-study results and caveats: All four CD4+ subsets from Type 1 diabetes patients carried moderately but significantly shorter TCRB CDR3s.

Every bit of the isolated RNA underwent reverse transcription, so sequencing read expressed TCRB transcripts. Sequenced by immunoSEQ multiplex PCR; TCRdb stores in-frame clones only, minus some. Among 150,000 to 180,000 clones listed, 10% to 13% were seen once. These receptors have no identified antigens. Sequenced: central memory CD4+ T cells from blood. These receptor sequences come from a man aged 25 to 40 with type 1 diabetes.

This clone was seen more than once but under ten times. The chain links TRBV7-2 to TRBJ2-7, with no clear D. Near its end, the DNA agrees better with TRBJ2-1, so the J call may be wrong. The germline CDR1 and CDR2 sequences are SGHTA and FQGNSA. There are 15 residues in the CDR3. CDR3 nucleotides: TGTGCCAGCAGCCCTCGGAGCGACCAGCGAAGTGAGCAGTTCTTC. Translated, it gives CASSPRSDQRSEQFF.

This clone came up a few times. The rearrangement links TRBV5-4 to TRBJ2-1, with TRBD2 matching over 11 bases. V gave up 0 bases and J gave up 2 bases; unmatched junction bases: 10. CDR1 and CDR2 from the germline V gene are SGHNT and YYREEE (reference sequence). The CDR3 is 19 residues long. Here the CDR3 reads CASSLGLAGLRGPYNEQFF. The CDR3 DNA sequence: TGTGCCAGCAGCTTGGGACTAGCGGGACTCAGGGGCCCCTACAATGAGCAGTTCTTC.

This chain links TRBV6-6 with TRBJ2-1; 11 bases fit TRBD2. Trimming at V came to 6 bases and at J to 8 bases, leaving 6 bases not matched to a gene. The CDR3 runs 14 residues. The germline CDR1 and CDR2 sequences are MNHNY and SVGAGI (reference sequence). In nucleotides, the CDR3 is TGTGCCAGCAGCCTAGCGGGAGGCACCGATGAGCAGTTCTTC. Its translation is CASSLAGGTDEQFF.

This chain joins TRBV10-3 and TRBJ2-5, with a weak D call TRBD2 (5 bases). The CDR3 loop spans 15 amino acids. Deletions cut 3 bases from V and 1 base from J, with 12 bases between. CDR1 ENHRY and CDR2 SYGVKD come from the germline V gene. The CDR3 sequence is CAISDLAGAQETQYF. DNA for the CDR3: TGTGCCATCAGTGATCTAGCAGGTGCCCAAGAGACCCAGTACTTC.

This clone occurred a few times. The V call is TRBV29-1, the J call TRBJ1-2; 9 bases fit TRBD1. The CDR3 spans 16 residues. Germline V gene data show CDR1 as SQVTM and CDR2 as ANQGSEA. Unmatched junction bases numbered 12, after V lost 2 bases and J lost 5 bases. CDR3 nucleotides: TGCAGCGTTGAAATTGGCTCACGGGACAGGGCTTATGGCTACACCTTC. The encoded protein is CSVEIGSRDRAYGYTF.

The chain has TRBV5-1 and TRBJ1-1; D is unclear. Trimming stripped 2 bases from V and 1 base from J, with 9 bases between. This CDR3 has 14 amino acids. Germline V gene data show CDR1 as SGHRS and CDR2 as YFSETQ. The CDR3 DNA follows: TGCGCCAGCAGCTTTAGTACTTCGAACACTGAAGCTTTCTTT. Its protein is CASSFSTSNTEAFF.

The rearrangement uses TRBV7-2 and TRBJ2-1; perhaps TRBD2 as D (6 bases). Trimming pared 1 base from V and 7 bases from J, leaving 17 bases between. There are 16 residues in the CDR3. Germline CDR1 reads SGHTA; CDR2 reads FQGNSA. The CDR3: CASSLGAGRVWNEQFF. The CDR3 coding sequence is TGTGCCAGCAGCTTAGGAGCGGGTAGGGTCTGGAATGAGCAGTTCTTC.

The chain has TRBV11-1 and TRBJ2-7; TRBD1 is a possible D gene (5 bases). CDR3 length equals 13 residues. Germline loops: CDR1 SGHAT, CDR2 FQDESV (reference sequence). V was pared by 3 bases and J by 2 bases, with 8 bases between. DNA for the CDR3: TGTGCCAGCAGCTTCACAGGAACCTACGAGCAGTACTTC. It yields the protein CASSFTGTYEQYF.

The chain combines TRBV30 with TRBJ1-5, with D perhaps matching TRBD1 (5 bases). In germline, CDR1 is GTSNPN, CDR2 SVGIG (reference sequence). The CDR3 contains 15 residues. Trimming pared 3 bases from V and 6 bases from J, leaving 18 bases between. CDR3 DNA: TGTGCCTGGAGCCTGGGGGGGACCGCCAGTCAGCCCCAGCATTTT. Protein product: CAWSLGGTASQPQHF. Using reference TRBV30 and TRBJ1-5 for the parts outside the CDR3, the full variable domain is SQTIHQWPATLVQPVGSPLSLECTVEGTSNPNLYWYRQAAGRGLQLLFYSVGIGQISSEVPQNLSASRPQDRQFILSSKKLLLSDSGFYLCAWSLGGTASQPQHFGDGTRLSIL.

In this sample, this clone turned up a few times. V usage is TRBV5-1 and J usage is TRBJ1-1; D might be TRBD1 (6 bases). The V and J ends lost 4 bases and 1 base respectively, with 14 bases between them. The CDR3 has 15 amino acids. Germline loops: CDR1 SGHRS, CDR2 YFSETQ. CDR3 in amino acids: CASSNRPGQNTEAFF. In DNA form, the CDR3 reads TGCGCCAGCAGCAATCGTCCGGGACAGAACACTGAAGCTTTCTTT. Full variable domain (rest looked up from reference TRBV5-1 and TRBJ1-1): KAGVTQTPRYLIKTRGQQVTLSCSPISGHRSVSWYQQTPGQGLQFLFEYFSETQRNKGNFPGRFSGRQFSNSRSEMNVSTLELGDSALYLCASSNRPGQNTEAFFGQGTRLTVV.

This clone was detected a few times. The chain is built from TRBV6-5 and TRBJ2-5; the match to TRBD2 covers 9 bases. The CDR3 runs 15 residues. Germline trimming cut 6 bases from V and 5 bases from J; bases unmatched to any gene: 10. From germline, CDR1 is MNHEY and CDR2 SVGAGI. The CDR3: CASRGSGRELETQYF. The DNA for the CDR3 is TGTGCCAGCAGGGGTAGCGGGAGAGAGCTGGAGACCCAGTACTTC.

This clone has only a few counts. The chain uses TRBV19 and TRBJ1-5; D not certain. CDR3 length: 11 amino acids. V lost 4 bases and J lost 5, with 3 bases in between. From germline, CDR1 is LNHDA and CDR2 SQIVND (reference sequence). The CDR3 here is CASSTDQPQHF. The CDR3 nucleotides are TGTGCCAGTAGTACCGATCAGCCCCAGCATTTT.

This clone came up a few times. The chain carries TRBV6-4 and TRBJ1-4, with no clear D. V lost 4 bases, J lost 4 bases, and 7 bases lay in between. Looked up from germline, CDR1 is MRHNA and CDR2 is SNTAGT. The CDR3 length is 13 residues. CDR3 sequence: CASSAEFNEKLFF. In DNA form, the CDR3 reads TGTGCCAGCAGTGCGGAGTTTAATGAAAAACTGTTTTTT.

A note on this clone: The same CDR3 arises from other DNA sequences in this sample as well. This chain uses TRBV6-6 with TRBJ1-5, with D tentatively TRBD1 (6 bases). Between the trimmed V and J ends, which lost 9 bases and 7 bases, there was a span of 13 bases. CDR3 length: 12 amino acids. CDR1 MNHNY and CDR2 SVGAGI come from the germline V gene (reference sequence). CDR3 sequence: CASKGVNQPQHF. CDR3 nucleotides: TGTGCCAGTAAGGGGGTCAACCAGCCCCAGCATTTT.

The chain carries TRBV9 and TRBJ2-5, with TRBD1 as a possible D gene (6 bases). V lost 7 bases and J lost 5, with 21 bases in between. In germline, CDR1 is SGDLS, CDR2 YYNGEE. This CDR3 has 15 residues. The CDR3 spells CASHPDRPFFETQYF. DNA of the CDR3: TGTGCCAGCCACCCCGACAGGCCGTTCTTTGAGACCCAGTACTTC.

This clone appeared a few times. The V and J genes are TRBV15 and TRBJ2-5; 7 bases are shared with TRBD1. Trimming took 1 base from V and 1 from J; bases not matched to a gene: 3. Germline V CDR1 and CDR2: LNHNV, YYDKDF (reference sequence). CDR3 length: 15 amino acids. The CDR3 here is CATSRGDSIQETQYF. CDR3 sequence (DNA): TGTGCCACCAGCAGAGGGGACAGTATCCAAGAGACCCAGTACTTC. Full variable domain (outside the CDR3, taken from reference TRBV15 and TRBJ2-5): DAMVIQNPRYQVTQFGKPVTLSCSQTLNHNVMYWYQQKSSQAPKLLFHYYDKDFNNEADTPDNFQSRRPNTSFCFLDIRSPGLGDTAMYLCATSRGDSIQETQYFGPGTRLLVL.

This chain's CDR3 is CASSPSQGADYGYTF. Written as DNA, the CDR3 is TGTGCCAGCAGCCCAAGCCAGGGGGCGGATTATGGCTACACCTTC. This chain joins TRBV7-2 and TRBJ1-2; 8 nucleotides agree with TRBD1. CDR1 SGHTA and CDR2 FQGNSA come from the germline V gene. The CDR3 loop spans 15 amino acids. The J segment lost 5 bases and the V segment lost 5 bases, leaving 10 bases of the junction unmatched.

There are a few counts of this clone. The chain recombines TRBV5-1 with TRBJ1-1; D is possibly TRBD1 (6 bases). The V gene's germline CDR1 is SGHRS and CDR2 YFSETQ. CDR3 length: 16 amino acids. The germline V and J ends were trimmed by 4 bases and 0 bases, with 16 bases remaining between them. CDR3 sequence: CASSRDTLVLNTEAFF. The DNA of the CDR3 is TGCGCCAGCAGCCGGGACACGTTAGTATTGAACACTGAAGCTTTCTTT.

The rearrangement joins TRBV7-9 to TRBJ2-5; a weak D match, TRBD2 (5 bases). There are 13 residues in the CDR3. The V gene's germline CDR1 is SEHNR and CDR2 FQNEAQ (reference sequence). V lost 2 bases and J 4 bases, leaving 8 bases between the germline ends. The CDR3 here is CASSLNGGETQYF. Here the CDR3 DNA reads TGTGCCAGCAGCTTAAATGGAGGAGAGACCCAGTACTTC. Based on the CDR3 plus reference TRBV7-9 and TRBJ2-5, the full variable domain is DTGVSQNPRHKITKRGQNVTFRCDPISEHNRLYWYRQTLGQGPEFLTYFQNEAQLEKSRLLSDRFSAERPKGSFSTLEIQRTEQGDSAMYLCASSLNGGETQYFGPGTRLLVL.

The chain recombines TRBV27 with TRBJ2-5; tentative D call: TRBD2 (7 bases). CDR1 and CDR2 from the germline V gene are MNHEY and SMNVEV (reference sequence). There are 15 residues in the CDR3. The V gene lost 6 bases and the J gene lost 2 bases, with 16 bases spanning the gap. The CDR3 sequence is CASRLGGAGQETQYF. The DNA of the CDR3 is TGTGCCAGCAGGTTAGGGGGAGCGGGGCAAGAGACCCAGTACTTC.

The chain joins TRBV28 to TRBJ2-5, with TRBD1 as a possible D gene (6 bases). The better agreement between TRBJ2-7 and the DNA end casts doubt on the J call. The CDR3 has 17 residues. Germline V CDR1 and CDR2: MDHEN, SYDVKM. This CDR3 is CASSSPSAPGEGYEQYF. CDR3 DNA sequence: TGTGCCAGCAGTTCCCCCTCCGCCCCAGGGGAAGGCTACGAGCAGTACTTC.

This clone was observed a handful of times. The chain recombines TRBV19 with TRBJ2-7; the D is unclear. From germline, CDR1 is LNHDA and CDR2 SQIVND (reference sequence). The V gene lost 4 bases and the J gene lost 4 bases, with 11 bases spanning the gap. This CDR3 region has 13 residues. DNA for the CDR3: TGTGCCAGTAGTAGCCAGGCAAGGTACGAGCAGTACTTC. Translated: CASSSQARYEQYF.